One and the same sample provided the 10 T cell receptor beta chains below, sequenced in a study of blood T cell repertoires in COVID-19. Sequencing was performed with immunoSEQ multiplex PCR; in TCRdb, only in-frame clones are kept and a portion is missing. Of 60,000 to 75,000 clones in the sample, approximately 87% were seen once. The specimen was peripheral blood. The receptor source for this set is a man in his fifties or sixties with acute or convalescent COVID-19.

The J gene is TRBJ1-5, the V gene TRBV5-1; tentative D call: TRBD1 (6 bases). The CDR3 is 13 amino acids. Deletions cut 4 bases from V and 5 bases from J, with 10 bases between. Germline values: CDR1 SGHRS, CDR2 YFSETQ. The DNA of the CDR3 is TGCGCCAGCAGCCGGTCAGGGGATCAGCCCCAGCATTTT. Its protein product is CASSRSGDQPQHF.

This chain links TRBV11-2 with TRBJ1-2; possibly TRBD1 for D (5 bases). This CDR3 comprises 13 residues. The germline gives CDR1 SGHAT, CDR2 FQNNGV. Trimming removed 6 bases at V and 2 bases at J, with 10 bases between. The CDR3 here is CASSPAGNYGYTF. Written as DNA, the CDR3 is TGTGCCAGCAGTCCAGCAGGGAACTATGGCTACACCTTC.

This clone has only one observation. This rearrangement joins TRBV7-9 to TRBJ1-6; 7 bases align to TRBD1. The junction had 9 bases not matched to a gene; V was cut back by 4 bases and J by 3 bases. The CDR3 runs 17 residues. Germline CDR1 is SEHNR and CDR2 is FQNEAQ (reference sequence). CDR3 amino acids: CASSSPQGQNYNSPLHF. CDR3 nucleotides: TGTGCCAGCAGCTCCCCTCAGGGACAGAACTATAATTCACCCCTCCACTTT.

DNA of the CDR3: TGTGCCAGCAGTGAAGCGCTATATAGGACATTGGTATATGGCTACACCTTC. The encoded protein is CASSEALYRTLVYGYTF. V and J are TRBV2 and TRBJ1-2, with D possibly being TRBD1 (5 bases). Germline values: CDR1 SNHLY, CDR2 FYNNEI. V lost 0 bases, J lost 5 bases, and 19 bases lay in between. CDR3 size: 17 residues.

This chain links TRBV7-6 with TRBJ1-3, with a possible D match to TRBD1 (5 bases). This CDR3 comprises 15 residues. V was clipped by 5 bases and J by 4 bases, with 15 bases between them. The germline CDR1 and CDR2 sequences are SGHVS and FNYEAQ. The CDR3 DNA reads as TGTGCCAGCAGCAGGGGTCAGAGTCCCGGAAACACCATATATTTT. Encoded protein: CASSRGQSPGNTIYF.

The J gene is TRBJ2-4, the V gene TRBV28, with no clear D. The V and J ends lost 5 bases and 1 base respectively, with 12 bases between them. Per germline, CDR1 MDHEN and CDR2 SYDVKM. CDR3 length: 15 residues. The chain's CDR3 is CASSATQVAKNIQYF. CDR3 nucleotide sequence: TGTGCCAGCAGTGCTACTCAGGTGGCCAAAAACATTCAGTACTTC.

The chain employs TRBV10-1 and TRBJ1-1; 8 bases are a match to TRBD1. CDR3 length: 14 amino acids. V shed 5 bases and J 4 bases; nucleotides not matched to a gene: 6. Germline CDR1 is WNHNN and CDR2 is SYGVQD (reference sequence). The CDR3, as DNA: TGCGCCAGCAGTCCCAGGGGGCCGGTCACTGAAGCTTTCTTT. This gives the protein CASSPRGPVTEAFF.

This chain connects TRBV2 to TRBJ2-5; 9 bases map to TRBD2. Germline assignment: CDR1 SNHLY and CDR2 FYNNEI. With V trimmed by 4 bases and J by 5 bases, 11 bases remained unmatched. The length of the CDR3 is 16 residues. The CDR3 DNA sequence: TGTGCCAGCAGTGCGGGACTAGCCCCGTCGGGGGAGACCCAGTACTTC. This translates into CASSAGLAPSGETQYF.

The chain has TRBV21-1 and TRBJ1-4; the table's D call, TRBD1, was not checked against the DNA. TRBV21-1 corresponds to a pseudogene. The CDR3 has 14 residues. CDR3: CASGPGQGGEKLFF. DNA for the CDR3: TGTGCCAGCGGACCGGGACAGGGCGGGGAAAAACTGTTTTTT.

V usage is TRBV18 and J usage is TRBJ2-1, with 7 bases that match TRBD2. From germline, CDR1 is KGHSH and CDR2 LQKENI. Trimming took 3 bases from V and 0 from J; bases not matched to a gene: 5. The CDR3 runs 16 residues. CDR3: CASSPPAGSSYNEQFF. The CDR3 coding sequence is TGTGCCAGCTCACCGCCAGCGGGAAGCTCCTACAATGAGCAGTTCTTC.